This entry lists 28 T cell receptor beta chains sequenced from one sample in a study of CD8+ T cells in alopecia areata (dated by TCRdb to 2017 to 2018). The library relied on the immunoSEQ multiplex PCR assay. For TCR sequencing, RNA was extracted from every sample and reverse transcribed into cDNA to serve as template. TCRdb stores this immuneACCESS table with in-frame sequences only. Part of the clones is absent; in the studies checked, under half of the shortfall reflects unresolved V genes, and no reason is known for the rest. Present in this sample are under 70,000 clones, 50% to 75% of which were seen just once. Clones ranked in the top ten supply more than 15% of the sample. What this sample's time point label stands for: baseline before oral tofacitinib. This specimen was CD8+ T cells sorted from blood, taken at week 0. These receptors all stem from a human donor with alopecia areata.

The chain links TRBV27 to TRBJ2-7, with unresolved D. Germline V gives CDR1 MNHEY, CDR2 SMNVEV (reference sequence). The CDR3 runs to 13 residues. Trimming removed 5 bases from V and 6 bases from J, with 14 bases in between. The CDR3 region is CASSPGPPLEQYF. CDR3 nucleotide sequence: TGTGCCAGCAGTCCCGGCCCCCCCCTCGAGCAGTACTTC.

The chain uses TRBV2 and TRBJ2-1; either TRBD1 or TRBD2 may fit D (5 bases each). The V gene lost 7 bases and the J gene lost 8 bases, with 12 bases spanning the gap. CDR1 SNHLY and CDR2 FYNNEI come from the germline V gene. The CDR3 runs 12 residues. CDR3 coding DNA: TGTGCCAGCATTGGGGGAAACGATGAGCAGTTCTTC. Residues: CASIGGNDEQFF.

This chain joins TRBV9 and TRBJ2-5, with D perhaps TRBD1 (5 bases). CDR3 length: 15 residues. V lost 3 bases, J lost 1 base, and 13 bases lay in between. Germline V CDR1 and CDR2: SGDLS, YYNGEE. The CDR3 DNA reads TGTGCCAGCAGCGCAGGAAGTAGGGGCCAAGAGACCCAGTACTTC. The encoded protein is CASSAGSRGQETQYF.

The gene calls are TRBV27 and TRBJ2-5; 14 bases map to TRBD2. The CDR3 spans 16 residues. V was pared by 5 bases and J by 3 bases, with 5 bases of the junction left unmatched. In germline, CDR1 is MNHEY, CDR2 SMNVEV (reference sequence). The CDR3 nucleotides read TGTGCCAGCAGTGGGGGACTAGCGGGAGTGGAAGAGACCCAGTACTTC. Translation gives CASSGGLAGVEETQYF.

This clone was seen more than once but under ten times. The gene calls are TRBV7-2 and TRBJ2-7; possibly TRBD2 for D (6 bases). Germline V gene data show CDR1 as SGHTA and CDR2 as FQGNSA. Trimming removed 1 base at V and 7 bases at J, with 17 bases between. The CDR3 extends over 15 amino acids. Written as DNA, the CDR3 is TGTGCCAGCAGCTTAGTTTCTGTTGGGGAGGATGAGCAGTACTTC. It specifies CASSLVSVGEDEQYF.

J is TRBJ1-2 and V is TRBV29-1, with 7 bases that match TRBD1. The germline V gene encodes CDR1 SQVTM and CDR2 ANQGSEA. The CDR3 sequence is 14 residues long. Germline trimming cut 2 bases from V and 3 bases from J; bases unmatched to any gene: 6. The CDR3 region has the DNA TGCAGCGTTGAAACACAGGGGAACTACTATGGCTACACCTTC. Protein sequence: CSVETQGNYYGYTF.

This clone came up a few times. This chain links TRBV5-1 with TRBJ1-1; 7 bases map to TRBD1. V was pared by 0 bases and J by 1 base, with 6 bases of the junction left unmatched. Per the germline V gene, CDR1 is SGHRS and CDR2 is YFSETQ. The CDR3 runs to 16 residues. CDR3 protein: CASSLALWDRNTEAFF. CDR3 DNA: TGCGCCAGCAGCTTGGCCTTGTGGGACAGGAACACTGAAGCTTTCTTT.

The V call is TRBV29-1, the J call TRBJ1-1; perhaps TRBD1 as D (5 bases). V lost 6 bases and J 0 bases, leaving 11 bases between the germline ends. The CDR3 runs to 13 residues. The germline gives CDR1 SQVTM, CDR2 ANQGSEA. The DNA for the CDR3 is TGCAGCGTCGGATTGGGACTGAACACTGAAGCTTTCTTT. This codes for CSVGLGLNTEAFF.

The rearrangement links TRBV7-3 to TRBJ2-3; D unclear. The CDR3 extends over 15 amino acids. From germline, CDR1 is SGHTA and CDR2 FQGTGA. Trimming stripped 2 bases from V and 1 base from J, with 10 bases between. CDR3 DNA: TGTGCCAGCAGCTTAGGGCAGACCCGCACAGATACGCAGTATTTT. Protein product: CASSLGQTRTDTQYF.

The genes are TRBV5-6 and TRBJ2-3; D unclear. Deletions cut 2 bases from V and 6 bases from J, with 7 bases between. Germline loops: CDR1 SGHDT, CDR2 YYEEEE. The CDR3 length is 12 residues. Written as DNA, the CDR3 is TGTGCCAGCAGCTTAAGCGTGGATACGCAGTATTTT. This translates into CASSLSVDTQYF.

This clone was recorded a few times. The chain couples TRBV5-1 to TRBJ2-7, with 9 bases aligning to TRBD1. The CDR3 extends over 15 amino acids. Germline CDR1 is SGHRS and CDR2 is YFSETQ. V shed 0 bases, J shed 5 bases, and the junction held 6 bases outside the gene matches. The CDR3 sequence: CASSLVGQGKNEQYF. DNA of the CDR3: TGCGCCAGCAGCTTGGTGGGACAGGGCAAGAACGAGCAGTACTTC.

The CDR3 protein is CASSDPFGQPNTEAFF. The CDR3 coding sequence is TGTGCCAGCAGCGACCCATTCGGACAACCGAACACTGAAGCTTTCTTT. V and J are TRBV9 and TRBJ1-1; a weak D match, TRBD1 (5 bases). Germline CDR1 and CDR2: SGDLS and YYNGEE. The V end was cut by 3 bases, the J end by 1 base, with 16 bases between. CDR3 length: 16 amino acids. The whole variable domain, remainder taken from reference TRBV9 and TRBJ1-1, is DSGVTQTPKHLITATGQRVTLRCSPRSGDLSVYWYQQSLDQGLQFLIQYYNGEERAKGNILERFSAQQFPDLHSELNLSSLELGDSALYFCASSDPFGQPNTEAFFGQGTRLTVV.

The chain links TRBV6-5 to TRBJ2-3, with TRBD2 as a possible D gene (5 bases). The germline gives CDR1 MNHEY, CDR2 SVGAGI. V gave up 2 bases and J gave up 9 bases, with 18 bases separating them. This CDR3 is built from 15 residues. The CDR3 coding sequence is TGTGCCAGCAGTTACATTGGGCTAGCCCGCGGGACGCAGTATTTT. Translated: CASSYIGLARGTQYF.

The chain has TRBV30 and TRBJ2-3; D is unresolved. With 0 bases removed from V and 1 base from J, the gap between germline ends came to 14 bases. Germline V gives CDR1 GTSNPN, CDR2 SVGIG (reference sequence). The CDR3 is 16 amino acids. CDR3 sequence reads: CAWSVYLEYGTDTQYF. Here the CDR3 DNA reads TGTGCCTGGAGTGTTTATTTGGAGTACGGCACAGATACGCAGTATTTT.

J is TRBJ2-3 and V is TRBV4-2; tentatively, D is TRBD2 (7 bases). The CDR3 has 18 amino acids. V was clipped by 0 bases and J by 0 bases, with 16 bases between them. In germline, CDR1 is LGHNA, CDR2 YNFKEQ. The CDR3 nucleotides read TGTGCCAGCAGCCAAGAGGGGGGGCCCCCTAGTAGCACAGATACGCAGTATTTT. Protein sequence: CASSQEGGPPSSTDTQYF.

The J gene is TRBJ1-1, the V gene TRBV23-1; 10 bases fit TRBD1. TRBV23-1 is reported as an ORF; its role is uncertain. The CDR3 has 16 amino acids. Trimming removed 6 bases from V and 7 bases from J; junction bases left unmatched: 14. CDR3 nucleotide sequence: TGCGCCAGCAGCCAAGAATTTGGGGACAGGGGTTATGAAGCTTTCTTT. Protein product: CASSQEFGDRGYEAFF.

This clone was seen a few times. CDR3 sequence reads: CASSPLLGPYF. The CDR3 DNA reads as TGTGCCAGCAGCCCCCTCCTCGGGCCTTACTTC. The chain recombines TRBV7-8 with TRBJ2-5; D gene ambiguous. The CDR3 extends over 11 amino acids. The germline V gene has CDR1 SGHVS and CDR2 FQNEAQ. Trimming removed 5 bases from V and 14 bases from J, with 15 bases in between.

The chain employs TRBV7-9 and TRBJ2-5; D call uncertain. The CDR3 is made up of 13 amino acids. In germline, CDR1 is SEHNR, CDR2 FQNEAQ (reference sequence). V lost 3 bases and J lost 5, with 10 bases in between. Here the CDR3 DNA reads TGTGCCAGCAGCTTCTTCCGGTCTGAGACCCAGTACTTC. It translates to CASSFFRSETQYF.

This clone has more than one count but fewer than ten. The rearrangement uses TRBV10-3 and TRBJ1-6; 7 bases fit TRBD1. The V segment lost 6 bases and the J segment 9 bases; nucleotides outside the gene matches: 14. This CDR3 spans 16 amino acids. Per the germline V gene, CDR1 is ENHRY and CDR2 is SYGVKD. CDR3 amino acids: CAIRYDRDDLSSPLHF. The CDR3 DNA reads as TGTGCCATCAGATACGACAGGGATGATCTTTCTTCACCCCTCCACTTT.

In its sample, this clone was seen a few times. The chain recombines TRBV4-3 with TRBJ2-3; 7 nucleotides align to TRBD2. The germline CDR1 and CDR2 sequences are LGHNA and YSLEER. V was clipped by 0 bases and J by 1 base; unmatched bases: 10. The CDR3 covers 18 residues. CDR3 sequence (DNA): TGCGCCAGCAGCCAAGATGGAAACGGGAGGTGGGGCACAGATACGCAGTATTTT. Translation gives CASSQDGNGRWGTDTQYF.

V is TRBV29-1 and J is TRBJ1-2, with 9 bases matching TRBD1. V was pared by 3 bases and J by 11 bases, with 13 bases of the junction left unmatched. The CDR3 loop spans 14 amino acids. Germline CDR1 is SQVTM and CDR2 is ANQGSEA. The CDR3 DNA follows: TGCAGCGTTGATCCCGGGACAGGGCTACCGCATTACACCTTC. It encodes CSVDPGTGLPHYTF.

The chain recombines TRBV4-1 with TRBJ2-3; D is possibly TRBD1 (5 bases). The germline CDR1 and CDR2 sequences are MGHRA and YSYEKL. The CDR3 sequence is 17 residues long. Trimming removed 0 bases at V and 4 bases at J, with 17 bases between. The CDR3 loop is CASSQEGPTAGSDTQYF. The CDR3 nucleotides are TGCGCCAGCAGCCAAGAAGGTCCGACAGCAGGGTCAGATACGCAGTATTTT.

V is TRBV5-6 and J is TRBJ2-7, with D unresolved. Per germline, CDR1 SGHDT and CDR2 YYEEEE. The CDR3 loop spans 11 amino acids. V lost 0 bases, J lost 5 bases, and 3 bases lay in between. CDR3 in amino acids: CASSLGNEQYF. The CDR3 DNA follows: TGTGCCAGCAGCTTGGGTAACGAGCAGTACTTC.

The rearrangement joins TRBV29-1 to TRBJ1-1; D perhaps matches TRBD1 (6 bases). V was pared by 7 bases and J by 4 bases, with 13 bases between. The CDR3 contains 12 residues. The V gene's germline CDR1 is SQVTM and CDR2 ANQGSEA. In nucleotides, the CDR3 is TGCAGCGGCAGGGGAATGGGCACTGAAGCTTTCTTT. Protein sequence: CSGRGMGTEAFF.

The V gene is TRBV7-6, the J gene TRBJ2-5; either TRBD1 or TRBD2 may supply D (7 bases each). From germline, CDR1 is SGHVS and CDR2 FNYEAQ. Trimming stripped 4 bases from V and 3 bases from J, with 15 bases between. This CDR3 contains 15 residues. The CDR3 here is CASSSRGGGEETQYF. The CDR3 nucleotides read TGTGCCAGCAGCTCCAGGGGGGGAGGGGAAGAGACCCAGTACTTC.

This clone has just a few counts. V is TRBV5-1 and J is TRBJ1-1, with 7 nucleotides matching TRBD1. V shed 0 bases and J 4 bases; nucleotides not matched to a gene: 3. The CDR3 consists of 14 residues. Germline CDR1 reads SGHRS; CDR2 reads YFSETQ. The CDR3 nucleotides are TGCGCCAGCAGCTTGGGACAGGGAGGCACTGAAGCTTTCTTT. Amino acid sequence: CASSLGQGGTEAFF.

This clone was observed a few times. The CDR3 sequence is CASSLAPTSGAYNEQFF. Written as DNA, the CDR3 is TGCGCCAGCAGCTTAGCTCCAACTAGCGGGGCCTACAATGAGCAGTTCTTC. This rearrangement joins TRBV5-1 to TRBJ2-1, with 10 positions matching TRBD2. Per germline, CDR1 SGHRS and CDR2 YFSETQ. This CDR3 contains 17 residues. The V and J ends lost 2 bases and 2 bases, in that order; junction bases with no gene match: 7.

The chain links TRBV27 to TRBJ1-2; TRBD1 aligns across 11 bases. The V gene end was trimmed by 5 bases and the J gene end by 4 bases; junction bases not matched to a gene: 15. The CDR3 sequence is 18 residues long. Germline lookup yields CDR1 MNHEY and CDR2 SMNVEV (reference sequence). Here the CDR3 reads CASSPGTGGSYSGYGYTF. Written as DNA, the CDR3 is TGTGCCAGCAGTCCTGGGACAGGGGGTTCATACTCGGGCTATGGCTACACCTTC.